Reported below is one T cell receptor beta chain. No antigen is known for it. The sample comes from a study of cytomegalovirus exposure and HLA in healthy donors. Amplification used 60 Vbeta primers and 13 Jbeta primers. The repertoire was sequenced with immunoSEQ multiplex PCR; TCRdb's copy has only in-frame clones and lacks some. The data show roughly 150,000 clones, with around 65% seen just once and around 3% held by the top ten. The CDR3 extends over 13 amino acids. V was trimmed by 3 bases and J by 7 bases, leaving 13 bases between them. Germline loops: CDR1 SEHNR, CDR2 FQNEAQ (reference sequence). Overall study findings and caveats: Most TCR sequences were seen very rarely across donors, but some public TCRs occurred in many. Sequencing likely generated an artifact that appeared as a cluster of highly shared sequence variants. The authors later linked a missense DCLRE1C variant to TCR beta V- and J-gene trimming. Exclusion as indistinguishable affected some V segments, including TRBV6-2 and TRBV6-3.

The chain links TRBV7-9 to TRBJ2-7; D not resolved. This receptor was taken from a woman aged 25 to 45 in good health and CMV-seropositive. The material sequenced was PBMCs. The CDR3 DNA sequence: TGTGCCAGCAGCTTGGAGATTCCTTATGAGCAGTACTTC. This sequence encodes CASSLEIPYEQYF.